The TCR beta chain under discussion was sequenced for a study of control samples from healthy donors and cancer patients. Trimming removed 6 bases from V and 1 base from J; junction bases left unmatched: 5. CDR1 and CDR2 (germline): MNHEY, SMNVEV (reference sequence). The CDR3 is 15 amino acids. Sequencing used immunoSEQ multiplex PCR; TCRdb keeps in-frame clones, though not all of them. The sample yields about 160,000 clones, 96% seen once. The origin of this receptor is a woman in her twenties or thirties in good health. Sequencing was carried out using blood. This chain connects TRBV27 to TRBJ1-2; 10 nucleotides match TRBD1. The CDR3 region has the DNA TGTGCCAGCAGGGGGACAGGGGTTGATAACTATGGCTACACCTTC. Amino acid sequence: CASRGTGVDNYGYTF.